Detailed here is one T cell receptor (beta chain). V gave up 5 bases and J gave up 0 bases, with 11 bases separating them. The CDR3 has 14 amino acids. Germline CDR1 reads SGHTA; CDR2 reads FQGNSA. The sample originates from a study of shared clonotypes between healthy human individuals. Only in-frame clones appear in the TCRdb table, and some are missing; sequencing was by immunoSEQ multiplex PCR. The sample has about 2 million clones, about 94% seen once; the top ten hold 1.2%. CD45RO-negative, CCR7-selected cells formed the naive CD8 fraction, which excluded terminally differentiated effector memory CD45RA+ cells.

The sequenced sample was naive CD8+ T cells sorted from blood. V usage is TRBV7-2 and J usage is TRBJ2-7; D gene uncertain. The receptor comes from a man aged 18 to 29 in good health. The CDR3: CASSPHRSSYEQYF. The CDR3 DNA reads TGTGCCAGCAGCCCTCATAGGAGCTCCTACGAGCAGTACTTC.